Below, 29 T cell receptor beta chains from the same sample are listed, as sequenced in a study of spatial heterogeneity in lung cancer. TCRdb re-called the 5' RACE reads through MiXCR, storing one row per CDR3 protein. The table records around 1,100 distinct CDR3 sequences, around 9.9% of them present only once. Their specific antigens are unknown. As for time point: sample taken at primary tumor resection. Study conclusions and caveats: Tumoral mutation counts were tracked by counts of expanded intratumoral alpha and beta TCRs.

The sample in question was lung tumor tissue, obtained at surgery. Receptors originate from a male donor with early-stage non-small cell lung cancer.

This clonotype was detected a few times. The chain carries TRBV2 and TRBJ2-3; 8 bases map to TRBD1. The germline V gene has CDR1 SNHLY and CDR2 FYNNEI. V dropped 6 bases and J dropped 5; count of bases not matched to a gene: 7. This CDR3 contains 14 residues. In DNA, the CDR3 is TGTGCCAGCAGGGACAGGGTAGTTATAGATACGCAGTATTTT. Residues: CASRDRVVIDTQYF.

V is TRBV9 and J is TRBJ1-6; 7 bases fit TRBD1. The germline V gene has CDR1 SGDLS and CDR2 YYNGEE. This CDR3 has 15 amino acids. V shed 4 bases and J 7 bases; nucleotides not matched to a gene: 8. The CDR3 DNA sequence: TGTGCCAGCAGCCCTCGGACAGGAGAGAATTCACCCCTCCACTTT. This translates into CASSPRTGENSPLHF.

The CDR3 sequence: CASSSLRGYTQYF. The DNA for the CDR3 is TGTGCCAGCAGCTCCCTCCGGGGCTATACGCAGTATTTT. The chain uses TRBV7-2 and TRBJ2-3; TRBD1 or TRBD2 may be the D gene (5 bases each). The ends were cut back, 4 bases at V and 7 bases at J, with 12 bases in the middle. CDR3 size: 13 residues. Germline assignment: CDR1 SGHTA and CDR2 FQGNSA.

By sample fraction, this clonotype is hyperexpanded. The V and J genes are TRBV7-6 and TRBJ1-3; TRBD1 agrees at 7 bases. Per germline, CDR1 SGHVS and CDR2 FNYEAQ. V was clipped by 4 bases and J by 1 base; unmatched bases: 4. CDR3 length: 15 amino acids. The CDR3 DNA reads as TGTGCCAGCAGCTCTCAACAGGGGTCTGGAAACACCATATATTTT. This sequence encodes CASSSQQGSGNTIYF. The whole variable domain, filled in from reference TRBV7-6 and TRBJ1-3, reads GAGVSQSPRYKVTKRGQDVALRCDPISGHVSLYWYRQALGQGPEFLTYFNYEAQQDKSGLPNDRFSAERPEGSISTLTIQRTEQRDSAMYRCASSSQQGSGNTIYFGEGSWLTVV.

This clonotype qualifies as medium-sized (0.01 to 0.1%). This chain uses TRBV5-6 with TRBJ2-3; D is possibly TRBD1 (5 bases). The germline V gene encodes CDR1 SGHDT and CDR2 YYEEEE. With 6 bases removed from V and 2 bases from J, the gap between germline ends came to 16 bases. The CDR3 covers 15 residues. Here the CDR3 DNA reads TGTGCCAGCATGGGGATACAGGAAAACACAGATACGCAGTATTTT. Translating it yields CASMGIQENTDTQYF.

This clonotype has only a few counts. This chain connects TRBV12-3 or TRBV12-4 to TRBJ2-7; 8 nucleotides match TRBD2. The CDR3 has 14 amino acids. The J segment lost 6 bases and the V segment lost 4 bases, leaving 8 bases of the junction unmatched. The CDR3 coding sequence is TGTGCCAGCAGTTGGTCCGGGAGGGCCCTCGAGCAGTACTTC. It yields the protein CASSWSGRALEQYF.

By share of the sample, this clonotype is large (0.1 to 1%). The V gene is TRBV5-8, the J gene TRBJ1-1; D possibly corresponds to TRBD1 (6 bases). The CDR3 extends over 14 amino acids. CDR1 SGHTS and CDR2 YDEGEE come from the germline V gene. The ends were cut back, 5 bases at V and 5 bases at J, with 16 bases in the middle. The CDR3 loop is CASRVVGGGTEAFF. Written as DNA, the CDR3 is TGTGCCAGCAGGGTGGTAGGGGGAGGAACTGAAGCTTTCTTT.

V gene TRBV11-2 combines with J gene TRBJ2-6; no reliable D call. Trimming shortened V by 0 bases and J by 0 bases, and 3 bases separated the two germline ends. The CDR3 is 15 residues long. The germline gives CDR1 SGHAT, CDR2 FQNNGV. The CDR3 loop is CASSLDSSGANVLTF. In DNA form, the CDR3 reads TGTGCCAGCAGCTTAGACAGCTCTGGGGCCAACGTCCTGACTTTC.

This rearrangement joins TRBV6-6 to TRBJ2-3, with 10 positions matching TRBD2. V lost 6 bases, J lost 1 base, and 4 bases stayed unmatched. CDR1 MNHNY and CDR2 SVGAGI come from the germline V gene (reference sequence). This CDR3 spans 15 amino acids. CDR3 coding DNA: TGTGCCAGCAGCTTGAGCGGGAGGGGCACAGATACGCAGTATTTT. The encoded protein is CASSLSGRGTDTQYF.

Relative to its sample, this clonotype is large. The chain carries TRBV13 and TRBJ2-3, with 7 bases fitting TRBD2. The germline V gene has CDR1 PRHDT and CDR2 FYEKMQ (reference sequence). The junction had 9 bases not matched to a gene; V was cut back by 6 bases and J by 0 bases. This CDR3 contains 16 residues. Here the CDR3 reads CASRLTLGGSTDTQYF. CDR3 nucleotide sequence: TGTGCCAGCAGACTAACCCTCGGGGGGAGCACAGATACGCAGTATTTT.

CDR3 sequence: CASSIIRRGGGYGYTF. The CDR3 region has the DNA TGTGCCAGCAGTATAATTCGAAGGGGCGGCGGCTATGGCTACACCTTC. The chain uses TRBV6-5 and TRBJ1-2, with a possible D match to TRBD1 (5 bases). Trimming removed 5 bases from V and 4 bases from J, with 20 bases in between. Germline values: CDR1 MNHEY, CDR2 SVGAGI. The CDR3 consists of 16 residues.

This clonotype is medium-sized by share. The chain combines TRBV7-3 with TRBJ2-3, with TRBD2 matching 8 bases. CDR1 SGHTA and CDR2 FQGTGA come from the germline V gene. J lost 0 bases, V lost 4 bases, and 3 bases had no gene match. This CDR3 is 15 amino acids long. CDR3 DNA sequence: TGTGCCAGCAGCTCACTAGCGGTTAGCACAGATACGCAGTATTTT. Its translation: CASSSLAVSTDTQYF.

This clonotype was observed a handful of times. The rearrangement links TRBV5-1 to TRBJ2-5; either TRBD1 or TRBD2 may supply D (5 bases each). Germline V gives CDR1 SGHRS, CDR2 YFSETQ. The CDR3 sequence is 17 residues long. Trimming stripped 3 bases from V and 1 base from J, with 19 bases between. The CDR3 loop is CASSYFSGQPTQETQYF. Here the CDR3 DNA reads TGCGCCAGCAGCTACTTTTCGGGGCAGCCCACCCAAGAGACCCAGTACTTC.

The chain recombines TRBV5-4 with TRBJ2-1, with 16 positions matching TRBD2. The V gene end was trimmed by 2 bases and the J gene end by 7 bases; junction bases not matched to a gene: 6. CDR3 size: 17 residues. Germline CDR1 is SGHNT and CDR2 is YYREEE (reference sequence). CDR3 sequence reads: CASSFGTSGGARNEQFF. CDR3 nucleotides: TGTGCCAGCAGCTTTGGGACTAGCGGGGGGGCGAGGAATGAGCAGTTCTTC.

The rearrangement links TRBV6-6 to TRBJ2-3; D is unclear. Trimming took off 0 bases at V and 0 bases at J, with 7 bases between the two ends. The CDR3 loop spans 15 amino acids. CDR1 and CDR2 from the germline V gene are MNHNY and SVGAGI (reference sequence). CDR3 residues: CASSYSAQSTDTQYF. CDR3 sequence (DNA): TGTGCCAGCAGTTACTCCGCACAGAGCACAGATACGCAGTATTTT.

By sample fraction, this clonotype is medium-sized. The rearrangement joins TRBV20-1 to TRBJ2-3; no clear D. The germline V gene has CDR1 DFQATT and CDR2 SNEGSKA (reference sequence). V was pared by 0 bases and J by 0 bases, with 10 bases between. The CDR3 spans 15 residues. The CDR3 DNA reads TGCAGTGCTAGAGATGCGGTTAAGAGCACAGATACGCAGTATTTT. It specifies CSARDAVKSTDTQYF.

This clonotype is labeled large. The chain combines TRBV28 with TRBJ2-7, with 12 bases aligning to TRBD1. The CDR3 is 14 residues long. Germline loops: CDR1 MDHEN, CDR2 SYDVKM. V was pared by 6 bases and J by 2 bases, with 2 bases of the junction left unmatched. This CDR3 reads CASRGTGGPYEQYF. The DNA for the CDR3 is TGTGCCAGCAGGGGGACAGGGGGCCCCTACGAGCAGTACTTC.

V usage is TRBV7-9 and J usage is TRBJ1-1; 9 nucleotides agree with TRBD1. CDR1 and CDR2 from the germline V gene are SEHNR and FQNEAQ (reference sequence). Trimming cost V 7 bases and J 5 bases; bases outside gene matches: 11. The CDR3 contains 15 residues. The CDR3 is CASILDRGWDTEAFF. CDR3 nucleotides: TGTGCCAGCATCTTGGACAGGGGATGGGATACTGAAGCTTTCTTT.

This clonotype is medium-sized by share. This rearrangement joins TRBV27 to TRBJ2-2; a weak D match, TRBD2 (6 bases). The CDR3 consists of 17 residues. CDR1 and CDR2 (germline): MNHEY, SMNVEV (reference sequence). Deletions cut 1 base from V and 3 bases from J, with 15 bases between. The chain's CDR3 is CASSLWGTLAYTGELFF. As DNA, the CDR3 is TGTGCCAGCAGTTTATGGGGGACCCTAGCGTACACCGGGGAGCTGTTTTTT.

This clonotype is judged medium-sized. The genes are TRBV12-3 or TRBV12-4 and TRBJ2-2; maybe TRBD1 (6 bases). With 10 bases removed from V and 4 bases from J, the gap between germline ends came to 22 bases. The CDR3 contains 16 residues. As DNA, the CDR3 is TGTGCCATCCAGGCAGGACAGAAAGGATCCACCGGGGAGCTGTTTTTT. Protein sequence: CAIQAGQKGSTGELFF.

This chain uses TRBV7-2 with TRBJ2-7; the D gene is possibly TRBD2 (5 bases). The CDR3 is made up of 11 amino acids. Looked up from germline, CDR1 is SGHTA and CDR2 is FQGNSA. The germline V and J ends were trimmed by 4 bases and 7 bases, with 8 bases remaining between them. The CDR3 region is CASSYLAEQYF. In DNA form, the CDR3 reads TGTGCCAGCAGCTACTTAGCGGAGCAGTACTTC.

This clonotype is judged medium-sized (0.01 to 0.1%). The genes are TRBV28 and TRBJ1-2; 10 bases match TRBD1. Germline lookup yields CDR1 MDHEN and CDR2 SYDVKM. The CDR3 is 18 amino acids. The V segment lost 5 bases and the J segment 4 bases; nucleotides outside the gene matches: 16. This CDR3 is CASSLYARTGGSTYGYTF. In DNA form, the CDR3 reads TGTGCCAGCAGTCTCTACGCTCGGACAGGGGGTAGTACCTATGGCTACACCTTC.

By share, this clonotype counts as medium-sized. The chain couples TRBV5-5 to TRBJ2-7; D may be TRBD2 (6 bases). The CDR3 is 13 amino acids. Looked up from germline, CDR1 is SGHKS and CDR2 is YYEKEE (reference sequence). V lost 3 bases and J 6 bases, leaving 13 bases between the germline ends. The CDR3 region has the DNA TGTGCCAGCAGCTCCAACGGGGGTAGCGAGCAGTACTTC. This gives the protein CASSSNGGSEQYF.

Relative to its sample, this clonotype is large. This sequence joins TRBV20-1 and TRBJ2-7; TRBD2 might be the D (6 bases). The V end was cut by 6 bases, the J end by 2 bases, with 8 bases between. CDR3 length equals 11 residues. Germline CDR1 is DFQATT and CDR2 is SNEGSKA (reference sequence). The CDR3 DNA reads TGCAGTGCCCGGACTACCTACGAGCAGTACTTC. This codes for CSARTTYEQYF.

This sequence joins TRBV9 and TRBJ2-3; D is undetermined. This CDR3 spans 14 amino acids. Trimming cost V 6 bases and J 0 bases, with 11 bases left between them. Per the germline V gene, CDR1 is SGDLS and CDR2 is YYNGEE. The CDR3 DNA follows: TGTGCCAGCAAGGGAACAGCTAGCACAGATACGCAGTATTTT. Translating it yields CASKGTASTDTQYF.

Judged by abundance, this clonotype is medium-sized (0.01 to 0.1%). V usage is TRBV30 and J usage is TRBJ2-4, with D tentatively TRBD2 (5 bases). CDR1 and CDR2 (germline): GTSNPN, SVGIG (reference sequence). The V end lost 0 bases, the J end lost 1 base, and 25 bases lay between the germline ends. This CDR3 has 20 amino acids. CDR3 bases: TGTGCCTGGAGTGTAGGGTCCGAGTTACCCGAGGGTATGGCCAAAAACATTCAGTACTTC. It yields the protein CAWSVGSELPEGMAKNIQYF.

This clonotype is large by share. This chain connects TRBV7-6 to TRBJ2-2, with a weak D call TRBD1 (5 bases). Germline assignment: CDR1 SGHVS and CDR2 FNYEAQ. This CDR3 has 12 amino acids. V dropped 5 bases and J dropped 12 bases, with 13 bases sitting between them. The CDR3 region is CASSGQGWKLFF. DNA of the CDR3: TGTGCCAGCAGCGGTCAGGGTTGGAAGCTGTTTTTT.

This clonotype is labeled medium-sized. The chain combines TRBV20-1 with TRBJ1-2, with 9 nucleotides matching TRBD1. CDR3 size: 13 residues. Unmatched junction bases numbered 9, after V lost 6 bases and J lost 7 bases. The germline V gene encodes CDR1 DFQATT and CDR2 SNEGSKA (reference sequence). In DNA form, the CDR3 reads TGCAGTGCCCCCGGGACAGGGACCCTTGGCTACACCTTC. Its translation: CSAPGTGTLGYTF.

This chain joins TRBV5-4 and TRBJ2-5; D unclear. The germline V and J ends were trimmed by 4 bases and 1 base, with 8 bases remaining between them. Germline V CDR1 and CDR2: SGHNT, YYREEE (reference sequence). This CDR3 is built from 13 residues. CDR3 sequence (DNA): TGTGCCAGCAGCCCCGTTGGCCAAGAGACCCAGTACTTC. It specifies CASSPVGQETQYF.